This T cell receptor (beta chain) was retrieved from a study of blood T cells in healthy people across ages. Together with a sample-barcoded 5' primer, a J-beta primer mix was included in a second PCR lasting about 6 to 11 cycles. Through a template-switch adaptor with 12 random nucleotides, each cDNA molecule received a tag. MiXCR, run by TCRdb on the 5' RACE reads, gives a single entry per CDR3 protein. The sample has about 510,000 distinct CDR3 sequences, about 27% seen once. This clonotype was seen a few times. V lost 0 bases, J lost 15 bases, and 30 bases lay in between. Germline assignment: CDR1 SGHDN and CDR2 FVKESK. The CDR3 is 18 residues long. The same data also went into a second study, on T cells of mothers and their children. Turning to that study: All RNA that had been extracted was used for cDNA synthesis at roughly 1.6 ug per 15 ul. Mothers yielded over 8 million CDR3 reads, children some 3 million each.

This TCR was recovered from a boy aged 2 to 10 in good health. Sequenced: blood. The chain links TRBV14 to TRBJ2-1; D could derive from TRBD1 or TRBD2 (5 bases each). CDR3 nucleotide sequence: TGTGCCAGCAGCCAAGATGCAGGGCCCCTGAACCCTACGGAGGTTCGGTTCTTC. This gives the protein CASSQDAGPLNPTEVRFF.